This T cell receptor beta chain stems from a study of blood T cells in healthy people across ages. General observations from the study: Age brought a roughly linear fall in TCR beta diversity measured per million T cells.

The germline V gene encodes CDR1 MNHNS and CDR2 SASEGT. The CDR3 contains 13 residues. A second PCR, run for about 6 to 12 cycles, used a sample-barcoded 5' primer plus a J-beta primer mix. A tag from a template-switch adaptor with 12 random nucleotides marked each cDNA molecule. MiXCR was run by TCRdb on the 5' RACE reads, yielding one entry per CDR3 protein. Of some 1.4 million distinct CDR3 sequences detected, roughly 45% appear once; the ten largest clones hold approximately 7.9%. For this clonotype: Its target is not known.

Samples had at least 6.5 million PBMCs isolated from them. The source of this sequence is a woman under 30 in good health. The specimen sequenced was blood. The chain uses TRBV6-1 and TRBJ2-5; no definite D call. The DNA end is a closer match to TRBJ2-7, so the J assignment may be wrong. This CDR3 reads CASSPREAFEQYF. The DNA for the CDR3 is TGTGCCAGCAGTCCCCGTGAGGCCTTCGAGCAGTACTTC.